The text below deals with one T cell receptor (beta chain). This clone was observed a few times. Its antigen remains undetermined. Nothing much larger sits one base from this clone, and base qualities are not available. This sample is drawn from a study of blood T cell repertoires in COVID-19 (TCRdb year 2020). As for the study more broadly: Samples from collaborators originated in the United States, Italy and Spain and spanned both the acute and convalescent phases of COVID-19. The repertoires were made available in a free public database intended to serve as a resource for research on the immune response to SARS-CoV-2. HLA class I and class II types, where available, came from metadata supplied by the sample provider rather than from assay-based typing. The samples were drawn from two sources: the first 160 participants of the ongoing ImmuneRACE study, and 950 to 1,500 subjects contributed by 6 global collaborators. The sample metadata nearly always contained a de-identified subject ID, COVID-19 status, age in years and sex. Deeply sampled blood TCRbeta repertoires from subjects exposed to, actively infected with, or recovered from COVID-19 were included in the dataset. The material from the prospective study consisted of cDNA or gDNA derived from T cells, B-cell-depleted T cells, or PBMCs.

The immunoSEQ Assay, a bias-controlled multiplex PCR, was used to amplify TCRbeta CDR3 regions from genomic DNA. The paper's processing steps were these. The number of nucleated cells in each sample was estimated from the amplification of reference gene primers within the assay. To quantify the absolute abundance of each unique TCRbeta CDR3 rearrangement, sequence reads were collapsed and filtered. Productive Simpson clonality was computed per sample as the square root of Simpson's diversity index over productive rearrangements. TCRdb stores this immuneACCESS table with in-frame sequences only. Part of the clones is absent; in the studies checked, under half of the shortfall reflects unresolved V genes, and no reason is known for the rest. The V and J calls and the clone size are those of that table, but D and trimming were determined from the DNA. The sample table shows 350,000 to 450,000 clones, and roughly 84% are seen once. Roughly 1.4% of the sample comes from the top ten.

Study-level results and caveats: The quantity of clinical and demographic metadata differed by source and by participant and was supplied without curation.

The CDR3 measures 12 amino acids from cysteine to phenylalanine. Only the CDR3 DNA stays, 36 bases, in frame from base 1. The germline V gene (reference sequence) yields SGHAT for CDR1 and FQDESV for CDR2. V sheds 0 bases and J sheds 5 bases, leaving 4 bases between their ends. In the prospective study, participants were roughly 18 to 90 years old, resided in about two dozen geographic areas of the United States, and were enrolled through a virtual design. In the prospective study, participants were assigned to cohorts based on the clinical history participants reported in a screening survey and a study questionnaire. Exposed participants had been in contact, within 2 weeks of entering the study, with a person who had a PCR-confirmed or clinician-diagnosed case of COVID-19. In the prospective study, whole blood, serum and a nasopharyngeal or oropharyngeal swab were collected from each participant by mobile phlebotomists. Over a roughly 2-month period, participants in the prospective study had the option of providing additional blood draws and questionnaires. Prospective study blood samples were shipped either frozen or at room temperature before DNA extraction.

The receptor's source is a woman aged 18-29 years who had been exposed to COVID-19. Material for sequencing was PBMCs or T cells enriched from blood (not recorded which). The V gene is TRBV11-1 and the J gene is TRBJ1-1; the D gene cannot be named for sure. For the CDR3, the sequence is CASSLASTEAFF. Here is the DNA: TGTGCCAGCAGCTTAGCCAGTACTGAAGCTTTCTTT.